This TCR beta chain stems from a study of T cells in tuberculosis. Clones were read by immunoSEQ multiplex PCR, and TCRdb kept only the in-frame ones, dropping some. The table has some 90,000 clones, around 90% seen once; the top ten hold under 2.5%. Sorting used thawed, overnight-rested PBMC stained with anti-CD3, a viability dye and GMM-loaded CD1B tetramer. The CD1B tetramers carried C32 glucose monomycolate purified from Rhodococcus equi. This clone has just a few counts. This CDR3 spans 14 amino acids. The germline V gene encodes CDR1 PRHDT and CDR2 FYEKMQ (reference sequence). Trimming cost V 4 bases and J 3 bases, with 12 bases left between them.

The V and J genes are TRBV13 and TRBJ1-1; D is undetermined. The TCR comes from an adult woman with latent tuberculosis. The sample consisted of CD1b-GMM tetramer-negative cells sorted from PBMCs. CDR3 loop: CASSSTDQDTEAFF. CDR3 bases: TGTGCCAGCAGCTCGACCGATCAGGACACTGAAGCTTTCTTT.